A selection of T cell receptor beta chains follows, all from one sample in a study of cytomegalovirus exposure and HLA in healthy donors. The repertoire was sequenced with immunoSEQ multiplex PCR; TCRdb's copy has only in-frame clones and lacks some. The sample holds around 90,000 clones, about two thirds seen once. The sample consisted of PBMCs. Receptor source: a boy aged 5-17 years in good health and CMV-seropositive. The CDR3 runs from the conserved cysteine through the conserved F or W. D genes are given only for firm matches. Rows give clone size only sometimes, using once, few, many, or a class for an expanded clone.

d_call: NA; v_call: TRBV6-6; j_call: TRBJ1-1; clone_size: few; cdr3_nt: TGTGCCAGCACCGAAGGAGGCACTGAAGCTTTCTTT; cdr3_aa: CASTEGGTEAFF
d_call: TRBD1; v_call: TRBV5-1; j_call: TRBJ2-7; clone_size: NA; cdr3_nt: TGCGCCAGCAGCACAATCCCCCCGGGACAGCCAGGCTACGAGCAGTACTTC; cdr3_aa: CASSTIPPGQPGYEQYF
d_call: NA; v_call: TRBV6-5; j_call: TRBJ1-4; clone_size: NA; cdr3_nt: TGTGCCAGCAGTTCCCAATCCGAAAAACTGTTTTTT; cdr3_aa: CASSSQSEKLFF
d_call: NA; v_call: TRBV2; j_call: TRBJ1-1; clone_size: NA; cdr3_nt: TGTGCCAGCAGAACTTGTGAAGCTTTCTTT; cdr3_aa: CASRTCEAFF
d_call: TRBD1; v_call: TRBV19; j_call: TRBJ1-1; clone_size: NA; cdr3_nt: TGTGCCATCAGGGGGCCGGAAACTGAAGCTTTCTTT; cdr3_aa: CAIRGPETEAFF
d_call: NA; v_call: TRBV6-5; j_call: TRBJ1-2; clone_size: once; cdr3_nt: TGTGCCAGCAGGAGAACAGGGAAGATTAGTGGCTACACCTTC; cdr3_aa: CASRRTGKISGYTF
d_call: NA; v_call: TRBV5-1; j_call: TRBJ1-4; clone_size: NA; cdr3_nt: TGCGCCAGCAGCCGAGACGGACTAAATGAAAAACTGTTTTTT; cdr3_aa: CASSRDGLNEKLFF
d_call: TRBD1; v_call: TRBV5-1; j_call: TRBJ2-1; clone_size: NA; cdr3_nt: TGCGCCAGCAGTTGGGGGACAGGCCGTTACAATGAGCAGTTCTTC; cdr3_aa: CASSWGTGRYNEQFF
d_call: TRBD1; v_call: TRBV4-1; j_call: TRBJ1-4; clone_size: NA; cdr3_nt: TGCGCCAGCAGCCTACAGGGGAGGACTAATGAAAAACTGTTTTTT; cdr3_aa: CASSLQGRTNEKLFF
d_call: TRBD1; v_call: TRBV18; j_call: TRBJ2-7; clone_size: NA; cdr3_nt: TGTGCCAGCTCACCAGACAGGGGGTCTTACGAGCAGTACTTC; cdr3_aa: CASSPDRGSYEQYF
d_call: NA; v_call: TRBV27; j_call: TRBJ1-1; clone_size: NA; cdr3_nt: TGTGCCAGCAGTTTAAGAGGGCTGAACACTGAAGCTTTCTTT; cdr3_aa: CASSLRGLNTEAFF
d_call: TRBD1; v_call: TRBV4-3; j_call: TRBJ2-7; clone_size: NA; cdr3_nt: TGCGCCAGCAGCCAAGATCCGACAGGGGGCCAGAACTCCTACGAGCAGTACTTC; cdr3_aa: CASSQDPTGGQNSYEQYF
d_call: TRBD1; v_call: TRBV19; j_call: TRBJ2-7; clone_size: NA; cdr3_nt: TGTGCCAGTAGTACAGGACAGGGACGCTACGAGCAGTACTTC; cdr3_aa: CASSTGQGRYEQYF
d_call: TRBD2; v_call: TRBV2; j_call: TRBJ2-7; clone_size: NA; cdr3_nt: TGTGCCAGCAGTGACGGGAGGGTCTCGGACGAGCAGTACTTC; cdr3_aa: CASSDGRVSDEQYF
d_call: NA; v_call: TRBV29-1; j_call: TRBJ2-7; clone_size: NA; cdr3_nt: TGCAGCGCCGCACAATTCTCCTACGAGCAGTACTTC; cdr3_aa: CSAAQFSYEQYF
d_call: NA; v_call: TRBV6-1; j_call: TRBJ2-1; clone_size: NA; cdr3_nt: TGTGCCAGCACACCCTCGGGTGGGAGAAGGAATGAGCAGTTCTTC; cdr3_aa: CASTPSGGRRNEQFF
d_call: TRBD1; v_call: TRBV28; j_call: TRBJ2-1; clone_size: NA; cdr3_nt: TGTGCCAGCAGCTTGCCGGGACAGGGATACAATGAGCAGTTCTTC; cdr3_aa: CASSLPGQGYNEQFF
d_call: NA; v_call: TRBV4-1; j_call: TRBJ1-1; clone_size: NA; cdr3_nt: TGCGCCAGCAGCCAAGGTCGCCAGGGAGCTTTCTTT; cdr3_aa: CASSQGRQGAFF
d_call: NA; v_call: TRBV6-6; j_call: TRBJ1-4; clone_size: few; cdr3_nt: TGTGCCAGCGGGAGGGCCGCAACTAATGAAAAACTGTTTTTT; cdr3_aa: CASGRAATNEKLFF
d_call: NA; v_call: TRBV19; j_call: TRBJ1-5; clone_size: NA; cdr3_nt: TGTGCCAGTAGTATAGATGGGGGGATGGGGCAGCCCCAGCATTTT; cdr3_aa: CASSIDGGMGQPQHF
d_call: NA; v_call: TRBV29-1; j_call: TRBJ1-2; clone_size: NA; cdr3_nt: TGCAGCGTCAGACAGGACTTGGGGTATGGCTACACCTTC; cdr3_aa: CSVRQDLGYGYTF
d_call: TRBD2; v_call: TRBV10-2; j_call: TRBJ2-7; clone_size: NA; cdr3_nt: TGCGCCAGCAGTGAGACGACTAGCGGGGGGACCTACGAGCAGTACTTC; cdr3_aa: CASSETTSGGTYEQYF
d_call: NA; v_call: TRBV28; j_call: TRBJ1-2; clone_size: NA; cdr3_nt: TGTGCCAGCAGTTTATTCAGCTATGGCTACACCTTC; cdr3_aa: CASSLFSYGYTF
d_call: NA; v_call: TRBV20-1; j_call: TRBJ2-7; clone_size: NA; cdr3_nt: TGCAGTGCTAGAAATCGCTACGAGCAGTACTTC; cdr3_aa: CSARNRYEQYF
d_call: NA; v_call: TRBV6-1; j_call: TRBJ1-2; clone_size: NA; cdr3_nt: TGTGCCAGCAGTGATAATTTCTATGGCTACACCTTC; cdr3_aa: CASSDNFYGYTF
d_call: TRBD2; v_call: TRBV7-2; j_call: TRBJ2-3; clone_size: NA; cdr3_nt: TGTGCCAGCAGCCCTACCAGACTAGCTAGCACAGATACGCAGTATTTT; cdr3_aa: CASSPTRLASTDTQYF
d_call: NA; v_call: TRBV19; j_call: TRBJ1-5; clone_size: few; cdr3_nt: TGTGCCAGTAGTATGCTAATCGGGCAGCCCCAGCATTTT; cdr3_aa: CASSMLIGQPQHF
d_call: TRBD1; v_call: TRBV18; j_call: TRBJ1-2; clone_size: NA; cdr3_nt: TGTGCCAGCTCACCACAGTCAGGACAGGGGGCTGGCTATGGCTACACCTTC; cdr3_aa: CASSPQSGQGAGYGYTF
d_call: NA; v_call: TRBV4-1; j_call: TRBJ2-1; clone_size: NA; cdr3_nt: TGCGCCAGCAGCCAACCTACAGGTTTGAATGAGCAGTTCTTC; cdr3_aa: CASSQPTGLNEQFF
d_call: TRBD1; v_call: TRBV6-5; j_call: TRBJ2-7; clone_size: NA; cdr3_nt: TGTGCCAGCCTCAGGGGGCCCAACTCCTACGAGCAGTACTTC; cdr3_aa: CASLRGPNSYEQYF
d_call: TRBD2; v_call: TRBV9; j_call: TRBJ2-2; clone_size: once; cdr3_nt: TGTGCCAGCAGCGCCCTCCCGTTTAGCGGGAAGGCCAACACCGGGGAGCTGTTTTTT; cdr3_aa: CASSALPFSGKANTGELFF
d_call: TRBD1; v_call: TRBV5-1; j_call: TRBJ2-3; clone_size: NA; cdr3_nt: TGCGCCAGCAGCGGGGACAGGGTGGGTTCGGATACGCAGTATTTT; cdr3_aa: CASSGDRVGSDTQYF
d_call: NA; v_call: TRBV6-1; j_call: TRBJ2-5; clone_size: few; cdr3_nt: TGTGCCAGCAGTGGACGACCGGGACACGGAAAAGGGACCCAGTACTTC; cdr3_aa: CASSGRPGHGKGTQYF
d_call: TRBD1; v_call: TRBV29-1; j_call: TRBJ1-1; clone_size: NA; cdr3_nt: TGCAGCGTCGGACAGGGTGGTGACACTGAAGCTTTCTTT; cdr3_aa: CSVGQGGDTEAFF
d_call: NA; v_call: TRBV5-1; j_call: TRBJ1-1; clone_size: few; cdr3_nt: TGCGCCAGCAGCTTGGGTCCGGGGAACACTGAAGCTTTCTTT; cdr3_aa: CASSLGPGNTEAFF
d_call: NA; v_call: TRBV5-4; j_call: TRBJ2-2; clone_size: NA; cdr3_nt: TGTGCCAGCAGCTTGGCCCAGGGTAACACCGGGGAGCTGTTTTTT; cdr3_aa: CASSLAQGNTGELFF
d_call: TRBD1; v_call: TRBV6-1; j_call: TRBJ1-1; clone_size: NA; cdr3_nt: TGTGCCAGCAGTTCCGGCAGGGGGCGAAACACTGAAGCTTTCTTT; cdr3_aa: CASSSGRGRNTEAFF
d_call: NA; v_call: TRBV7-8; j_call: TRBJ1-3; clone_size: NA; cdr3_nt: TGTGCCAGCAGCTTAGCCCCGGGGAGTGGAAACACCATATATTTT; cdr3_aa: CASSLAPGSGNTIYF
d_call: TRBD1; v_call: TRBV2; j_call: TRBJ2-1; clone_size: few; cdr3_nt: TGTGCCAGCAGTGTACAGGGGGCGGGTTGGCAGTTCTTC; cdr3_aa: CASSVQGAGWQFF
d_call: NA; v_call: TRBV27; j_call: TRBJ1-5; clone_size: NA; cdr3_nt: TGTGCCAGCAGTTTCCTGAATCAGCCCCAGCATTTT; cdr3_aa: CASSFLNQPQHF
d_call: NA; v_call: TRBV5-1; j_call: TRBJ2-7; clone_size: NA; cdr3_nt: TGCGCCAGCAGCCAGCCCGGGGGAGGACTCTACGAGCAGTACTTC; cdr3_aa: CASSQPGGGLYEQYF
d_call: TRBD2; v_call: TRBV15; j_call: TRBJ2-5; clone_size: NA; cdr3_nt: TGTGCCACCAGCGCCCCACTAGCGGAGGAGGTAGAGACCCAGTACTTC; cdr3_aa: CATSAPLAEEVETQYF
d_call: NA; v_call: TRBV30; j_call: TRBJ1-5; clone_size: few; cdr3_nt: TGTGCCTGGAGTCCCCGGGGGAATCAGCCCCAGCATTTT; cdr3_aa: CAWSPRGNQPQHF
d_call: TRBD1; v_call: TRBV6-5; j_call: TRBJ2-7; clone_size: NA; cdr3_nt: TGTGCCAGCAGTTACGGGACAGGGCCTTACGAGCAGTACTTC; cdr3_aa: CASSYGTGPYEQYF